The 14 T cell receptor beta chains reported below all come from one sample, sequenced in a study of blood T cell repertoires in COVID-19. Data came from immunoSEQ multiplex PCR; TCRdb stores just in-frame clones and leaves some out. The sample holds around 150,000 clones, around nine tenths seen once. The sequenced sample was peripheral blood. These receptor sequences come from a man aged 55 to 69 with active or convalescent COVID-19.

CDR3 in DNA: TGTGCCAGCAGCCAAGTCGGAGTTAACTATGGCTACACCTTC. This encodes CASSQVGVNYGYTF. The chain recombines TRBV3-1 (or the pseudogene TRBV3-2) with TRBJ1-2, with D hard to call. The CDR3 is 14 amino acids. The germline gives CDR1 LGHDT, CDR2 YNNKEL (reference sequence). Trimming left V 1 base short and J 1 base short, with 7 bases between.

This clone has only one observation. This chain joins TRBV30 and TRBJ2-1, with D perhaps matching TRBD2 (5 bases). The CDR3 runs to 12 residues. V lost 3 bases, J lost 14 bases, and 17 bases lay in between. Germline assignment: CDR1 GTSNPN and CDR2 SVGIG (reference sequence). Here the CDR3 reads CAWRGSAKGKFF. As DNA, the CDR3 is TGTGCCTGGAGGGGTAGCGCCAAAGGGAAGTTCTTC.

CDR3 coding DNA: TGTGCCAGCAGTTACCTCATCTGGCAGGGGCCCGCCTATGGCTACACCTTC. Residues: CASSYLIWQGPAYGYTF. V gene TRBV6-2 or TRBV6-3 combines with J gene TRBJ1-2, with D maybe TRBD1 (6 bases). Germline values: CDR1 MNHEY, CDR2 SVGEGT. This CDR3 spans 17 amino acids. V was shortened by 2 bases and J by 4 bases, with 20 bases between the two germline ends.

The chain uses TRBV7-8 and TRBJ2-1; 14 nucleotides match TRBD2. CDR3 length equals 15 residues. Germline V lookup: CDR1 SGHVS, CDR2 FQNEAQ. The junction had 7 bases not matched to a gene; V was cut back by 5 bases and J by 10 bases. The CDR3 sequence: CASSEGLAGAGEQFF. In nucleotides, the CDR3 is TGTGCCAGCAGCGAGGGACTAGCGGGAGCTGGGGAGCAGTTCTTC.

The chain is built from TRBV5-1 and TRBJ2-7; possible D gene TRBD2, 5 bases. The germline gives CDR1 SGHRS, CDR2 YFSETQ. V lost 0 bases to trimming and J lost 0 bases, with 10 bases between them. This CDR3 spans 15 amino acids. The CDR3 spells CASSLVGGSSYEQYF. The CDR3 DNA reads as TGCGCCAGCAGCTTGGTGGGTGGGAGCTCCTACGAGCAGTACTTC.

This clone was seen once. Distinct nucleotide sequences in the sample also encode this CDR3. V usage is TRBV2 and J usage is TRBJ1-2, with 9 bases fitting TRBD1. CDR1 is SNHLY, CDR2 FYNNEI, per germline. The CDR3 has 13 amino acids. J lost 4 bases, V lost 5 bases, and 2 bases had no gene match. The CDR3 DNA reads as TGTGCCAGCAGTTTGGACAGGGGCTATGGCTACACCTTC. Translating gives CASSLDRGYGYTF.

The rearrangement uses TRBV5-4 and TRBJ1-1; a weak D match, TRBD1 (5 bases). This CDR3 is 13 amino acids long. Trimming shortened V by 5 bases and J by 8 bases, and 16 bases separated the two germline ends. Germline V gene data show CDR1 as SGHNT and CDR2 as YYREEE (reference sequence). The CDR3 DNA is TGTGCCAGCAGTCTCTGGGGGGGAGCAGAAGCTTTCTTT. Its protein is CASSLWGGAEAFF.

The J gene is TRBJ1-3, the V gene TRBV6-5, with TRBD1 as a possible D gene (5 bases). The germline gives CDR1 MNHEY, CDR2 SVGAGI. CDR3 length: 15 amino acids. V was shortened by 6 bases and J by 0 bases, with 12 bases between the two germline ends. This CDR3 is CASRPQGLSGNTIYF. The CDR3 bases are TGTGCCAGCAGACCGCAGGGCCTCTCTGGAAACACCATATATTTT.

The V and J genes are TRBV10-2 and TRBJ2-5; TRBD2 aligns across 8 bases. The CDR3 is 13 amino acids. The trim removed 2 bases at V and 5 bases at J, leaving 1 base unmatched. Germline-derived CDR1 and CDR2 are WSHSY and SAAADI. The DNA for the CDR3 is TGCGCCAGCAGTGAGGCGGGGGGCGAGACCCAGTACTTC. The encoded protein is CASSEAGGETQYF.

The chain joins TRBV5-1 to TRBJ2-5; 9 bases are a match to TRBD2. V shed 0 bases and J 1 base; nucleotides not matched to a gene: 4. CDR3 size: 16 residues. The V gene's germline CDR1 is SGHRS and CDR2 YFSETQ. The CDR3 sequence: CASSLVPSGIQETQYF. CDR3 nucleotide sequence: TGCGCCAGCAGCTTGGTACCTAGCGGGATCCAAGAGACCCAGTACTTC.

The chain recombines TRBV6-6 with TRBJ2-3; D perhaps matches TRBD2 (5 bases). The CDR3 covers 16 residues. Trimming removed 1 base from V and 0 bases from J, with 11 bases in between. CDR1 is MNHNY and CDR2 is SVGAGI in the germline V gene (reference sequence). As DNA, the CDR3 is TGTGCCAGCAGTTACTTCGGGATCTCTAGCACAGATACGCAGTATTTT. It translates to CASSYFGISSTDTQYF.

This clone is a singleton in its sample. The chain joins TRBV6-6 to TRBJ2-7; 10 bases agree with TRBD2. This CDR3 region has 14 residues. Germline V gene data show CDR1 as MNHNY and CDR2 as SVGAGI (reference sequence). J was trimmed by 2 bases and V by 7 bases; bases with no gene match: 5. The CDR3 reads CASTRTSGPYEQYF. CDR3 coding DNA: TGTGCCAGCACTAGGACTAGCGGACCCTACGAGCAGTACTTC.

V gene TRBV2 combines with J gene TRBJ2-3; tentatively, D is TRBD2 (7 bases). The germline V gene encodes CDR1 SNHLY and CDR2 FYNNEI. The V end was cut by 7 bases, the J end by 0 bases, with 17 bases between. This CDR3 is 16 amino acids long. The CDR3, as DNA: TGTGCCAGCACTCCCCCGGGGGGCACCAGCACAGATACGCAGTATTTT. Translating it yields CASTPPGGTSTDTQYF.

This rearrangement joins TRBV7-8 to TRBJ2-7, with D possibly being TRBD2 (5 bases). The V gene lost 1 base and the J gene lost 3 bases, with 13 bases spanning the gap. The CDR3 has 15 residues. Germline V gene lookup returns CDR1 SGHVS and CDR2 FQNEAQ. The CDR3 coding sequence is TGTGCCAGCAGCTTAGGGCACTTGAGCGGCTACGAGCAGTACTTC. Amino acid sequence: CASSLGHLSGYEQYF.